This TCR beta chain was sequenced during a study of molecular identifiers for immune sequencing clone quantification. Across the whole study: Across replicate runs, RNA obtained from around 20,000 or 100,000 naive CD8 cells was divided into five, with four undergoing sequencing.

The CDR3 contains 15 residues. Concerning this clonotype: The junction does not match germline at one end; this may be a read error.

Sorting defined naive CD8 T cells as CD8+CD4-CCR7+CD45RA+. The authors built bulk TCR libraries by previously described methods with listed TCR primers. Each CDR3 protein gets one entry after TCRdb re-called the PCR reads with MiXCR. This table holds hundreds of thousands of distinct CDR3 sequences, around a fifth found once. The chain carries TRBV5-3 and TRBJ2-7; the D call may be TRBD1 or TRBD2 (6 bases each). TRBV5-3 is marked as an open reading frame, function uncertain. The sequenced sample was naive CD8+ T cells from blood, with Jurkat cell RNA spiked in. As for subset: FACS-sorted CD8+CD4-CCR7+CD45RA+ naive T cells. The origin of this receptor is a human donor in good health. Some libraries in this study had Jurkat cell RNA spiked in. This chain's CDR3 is CASSLEGGAGYEQYF. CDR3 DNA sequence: TGTGCCAGCAGCTTGGAGGGGGGAGCAGGCTACGAGCAGTACTTC.